This entry describes one TCR beta chain. The record originates from a study of somatic mutations in cytotoxic T cells in rheumatoid arthritis. The CDR3 runs 19 residues. From germline, CDR1 is MGHRA and CDR2 YSYEKL. Trimming pared 0 bases from V and 7 bases from J, leaving 25 bases between. Authors' data handling: There were rare matches between patient CD8+ clones larger than 1% and published virus-specific TCRB sequences. Profiling relied on immunoSEQ multiplex PCR, and the TCRdb table lists in-frame clones only, not all of them. V and J calls and clone size come straight from that table; D and trimming were deduced from the DNA. The top ten hold about 14% of the sample, which has about 18,000 clones, approximately 78% seen once.

Sequenced material: CD8+ T cells sorted from blood. This TCR derives from an adult with rheumatoid arthritis. This chain connects TRBV4-1 to TRBJ2-1; weak D call: TRBD2 (5 bases). The CDR3, as DNA: TGCGCCAGCAGCCAAGAAATCTTGCTGGGTGCTAGCTTTCTGAATGAGCAGTTCTTC. Translation gives CASSQEILLGASFLNEQFF.